The 26 T cell receptor beta chains in this list originate from one sample, sequenced in a study of blood T cell repertoires in COVID-19. Generated by immunoSEQ multiplex PCR, the TCRdb table keeps only in-frame clones and is missing some. Among 23,000 or so clones, over 75% were seen once, and the ten largest hold roughly 18%. The material sequenced was peripheral blood. All receptors come from a human donor in a cohort sampled during active COVID-19.

The chain recombines TRBV9 with TRBJ2-2; 9 bases agree with TRBD1. The CDR3 has 16 residues. Germline CDR1 is SGDLS and CDR2 is YYNGEE. V shed 4 bases and J 5 bases; nucleotides not matched to a gene: 9. CDR3 DNA sequence: TGTGCCAGCAGCCGCGAGGGACAGGGCCCTACCGGGGAGCTGTTTTTT. Translation gives CASSREGQGPTGELFF.

V is TRBV29-1 and J is TRBJ2-7, with D possibly being TRBD1 (6 bases). This CDR3 comprises 15 residues. Looked up from germline, CDR1 is SQVTM and CDR2 is ANQGSEA. Trimming shortened V by 7 bases and J by 1 base, and 20 bases separated the two germline ends. CDR3 protein: CSARATGSTSYEQYF. The CDR3 DNA follows: TGCAGCGCCCGCGCGACAGGATCGACTTCCTACGAGCAGTACTTC.

The chain employs TRBV7-2 and TRBJ1-5, with D uncertain. The CDR3 consists of 14 residues. V lost 5 bases, J lost 3 bases, and 11 bases lay in between. Germline V gives CDR1 SGHTA, CDR2 FQGNSA. The CDR3 region has the DNA TGTGCCAGCAGCCTGGCGGGTCCCAATCAGCCCCAGCATTTT. Its protein is CASSLAGPNQPQHF.

The chain links TRBV20-1 to TRBJ2-2; TRBD2 might be the D (6 bases). Between the trimmed V and J ends, which lost 3 bases and 4 bases, there was a span of 12 bases. The CDR3 loop spans 14 amino acids. Per the germline V gene, CDR1 is DFQATT and CDR2 is SNEGSKA (reference sequence). In DNA form, the CDR3 reads TGCAGTGCTAGTTCGGAGGGACTCACCGGGGAGCTGTTTTTT. It is translated as CSASSEGLTGELFF.

The rearrangement links TRBV19 to TRBJ1-2; D gene ambiguous. Trimming took 11 bases from V and 8 from J, leaving 21 bases between them. Germline lookup yields CDR1 LNHDA and CDR2 SQIVND (reference sequence). The CDR3 extends over 13 amino acids. The CDR3 loop reads CAAIDGPRGGYTF. CDR3 DNA sequence: TGTGCCGCGATCGACGGACCAAGAGGGGGCTACACCTTC.

The chain carries TRBV25-1 and TRBJ1-2; 10 bases fit TRBD1. This CDR3 is built from 11 residues. Germline V gives CDR1 MGHDK, CDR2 SYGVNS. J was trimmed by 9 bases and V by 10 bases; bases with no gene match: 5. In DNA form, the CDR3 reads TGTGCCACCGGACAGGGGGTACGCTACACCTTC. Protein sequence: CATGQGVRYTF.

This rearrangement joins TRBV9 to TRBJ1-6; TRBD1 aligns across 9 bases. Germline CDR1 is SGDLS and CDR2 is YYNGEE. The junction had 3 bases not matched to a gene; V was cut back by 1 base and J by 7 bases. The CDR3 has 15 residues. The CDR3 DNA reads as TGTGCCAGCAGCGTACGCGGACAGGGGAATTCACCCCTCCACTTT. Translating it yields CASSVRGQGNSPLHF.

This clone was seen only a few times. The chain links TRBV5-8 to TRBJ1-1; D uncertain. There are 13 residues in the CDR3. Trimming took 3 bases from V and 11 from J, leaving 17 bases between them. Germline V gives CDR1 SGHTS, CDR2 YDEGEE. The CDR3 here is CASSSRPPGVAFF. The CDR3 DNA reads as TGTGCCAGCAGCTCCCGACCCCCCGGGGTGGCTTTCTTT.

The chain has TRBV14 and TRBJ2-5; no firm D call. V was shortened by 3 bases and J by 6 bases, with 14 bases between the two germline ends. The CDR3 spans 14 residues. CDR1 is SGHDN and CDR2 is FVKESK in the germline V gene. The DNA of the CDR3 is TGTGCCAGCAGCCATAGTCAGGATCTAAAGACCCAGTACTTC. Protein: CASSHSQDLKTQYF.

The CDR3 sequence: CASSEGKWGLGDRGWYEQYF. Here the CDR3 DNA reads TGCGCCAGCAGTGAAGGGAAATGGGGCCTCGGCGACAGGGGATGGTACGAGCAGTACTTC. The rearrangement links TRBV10-1 to TRBJ2-7, with 8 bases aligning to TRBD1. J was trimmed by 4 bases and V by 3 bases; bases with no gene match: 23. Germline V gives CDR1 WNHNN, CDR2 SYGVQD (reference sequence). The CDR3 loop spans 20 amino acids.

The chain combines TRBV5-1 with TRBJ1-6; 7 nucleotides agree with TRBD1. This CDR3 has 15 residues. The J segment lost 7 bases and the V segment lost 4 bases, leaving 8 bases of the junction unmatched. CDR1 is SGHRS and CDR2 is YFSETQ in the germline V gene. The CDR3 here is CASSRGQAWNSPLHF. Written as DNA, the CDR3 is TGCGCCAGCAGCCGAGGACAGGCTTGGAATTCACCCCTCCACTTT.

The V and J genes are TRBV7-2 and TRBJ1-3; D uncertain. Germline V CDR1 and CDR2: SGHTA, FQGNSA. V dropped 2 bases and J dropped 0 bases, with 8 bases sitting between them. This CDR3 is built from 15 residues. In DNA, the CDR3 is TGTGCCAGCAGCTTACAGGATCGCTCTGGAAACACCATATATTTT. It translates to CASSLQDRSGNTIYF.

CDR3 nucleotides: TGCGCCAGCAGCTTGGTGGGGACAGGGGGAAACACCATATATTTT. Protein sequence: CASSLVGTGGNTIYF. This chain uses TRBV5-1 with TRBJ1-3; 9 bases align to TRBD1. Germline V gene lookup returns CDR1 SGHRS and CDR2 YFSETQ. The CDR3 consists of 15 residues. V dropped 0 bases and J dropped 4; count of bases not matched to a gene: 2.

V usage is TRBV5-4 and J usage is TRBJ1-1; no reliable D call. CDR3 length: 13 residues. V was pared by 4 bases and J by 2 bases, with 9 bases between. Germline values: CDR1 SGHNT, CDR2 YYREEE (reference sequence). The DNA of the CDR3 is TGTGCCAGCAGCCAACAGACAAACACTGAAGCTTTCTTT. Residues: CASSQQTNTEAFF.

This sequence joins TRBV7-8 and TRBJ1-1; TRBD1 matches at 7 bases. This CDR3 comprises 15 residues. In germline, CDR1 is SGHVS, CDR2 FQNEAQ. V was pared by 2 bases and J by 3 bases, with 6 bases of the junction left unmatched. The CDR3 sequence: CASSLSGTAYTEAFF. CDR3 DNA: TGTGCCAGCAGCTTATCCGGGACAGCATACACTGAAGCTTTCTTT.

In nucleotides, the CDR3 is TGTGCCAGCAGCTTAAGTCCAACAGGGGCTGGGCAGCCCCAGCATTTT. Translating it yields CASSLSPTGAGQPQHF. J is TRBJ1-5 and V is TRBV7-6; TRBD1 agrees at 7 bases. CDR1 is SGHVS, CDR2 FNYEAQ, per germline. Trimming took 2 bases from V and 7 from J; bases not matched to a gene: 11. This CDR3 has 16 residues.

The chain recombines TRBV10-3 with TRBJ2-5; 11 bases match TRBD1. The V segment lost 9 bases and the J segment 3 bases; nucleotides outside the gene matches: 3. This CDR3 region has 13 residues. The V gene's germline CDR1 is ENHRY and CDR2 SYGVKD. CDR3 nucleotide sequence: TGTGCCATAGGGGACAGGGGGGAAGAGACCCAGTACTTC. Translated, it gives CAIGDRGEETQYF.

This rearrangement joins TRBV5-1 to TRBJ1-1; 10 positions match TRBD1. J lost 1 base, V lost 0 bases, and 15 bases had no gene match. CDR1 and CDR2 from the germline V gene are SGHRS and YFSETQ. The CDR3 contains 20 residues. CDR3 in DNA: TGCGCCAGCAGCTTGGAGGCTACGGGGCCGGGACAGGGGAGGAACACTGAAGCTTTCTTT. This gives the protein CASSLEATGPGQGRNTEAFF.

This clone was seen a single time. V usage is TRBV6-5 and J usage is TRBJ1-4; 8 positions match TRBD1. The CDR3 contains 15 residues. The junction had 7 bases not matched to a gene; V was cut back by 6 bases and J by 4 bases. CDR1 and CDR2 from the germline V gene are MNHEY and SVGAGI. In nucleotides, the CDR3 is TGTGCCAGCAGAGGAGGTACAGGGGGTAATGAAAAACTGTTTTTT. It encodes CASRGGTGGNEKLFF.

The CDR3 DNA is TGTGCCAGCAGCGTAGGGGAGGGGTTCACCGGGGAGCTGTTTTTT. Encoded protein: CASSVGEGFTGELFF. The rearrangement joins TRBV9 to TRBJ2-2; TRBD2 agrees at 7 bases. V lost 0 bases, J lost 4 bases, and 3 bases stayed unmatched. The CDR3 is 15 residues long. Germline-derived CDR1 and CDR2 are SGDLS and YYNGEE.

The V gene is TRBV7-3, the J gene TRBJ1-2; the D is unclear. With 0 bases removed from V and 8 bases from J, the gap between germline ends came to 10 bases. The CDR3 length is 13 residues. CDR1 is SGHTA and CDR2 is FQGTGA in the germline V gene. CDR3 bases: TGTGCCAGCAGCTTAACGCCCGGAGAAGGCTACACCTTC. This sequence encodes CASSLTPGEGYTF. The full variable domain, with the rest looked up from reference TRBV7-3 and TRBJ1-2, is GAGVSQTPSNKVTEKGKYVELRCDPISGHTALYWYRQSLGQGPEFLIYFQGTGAADDSGLPNDRFFAVRPEGSVSTLKIQRTERGDSAVYLCASSLTPGEGYTFGSGTRLTVV.

V is TRBV5-1 and J is TRBJ2-5; 7 bases are shared with TRBD1. Germline V gene sequence: CDR1 SGHRS, CDR2 YFSETQ. The trim removed 3 bases at V and 4 bases at J, leaving 6 bases unmatched. The length of the CDR3 is 14 residues. CDR3 in amino acids: CASSYGTVIETQYF. The CDR3 DNA follows: TGCGCCAGCAGCTACGGGACAGTTATAGAGACCCAGTACTTC.

This chain uses TRBV7-2 with TRBJ2-3, with 8 bases aligning to TRBD2. Germline V gene sequence: CDR1 SGHTA, CDR2 FQGNSA. V gave up 3 bases and J gave up 4 bases; unmatched junction bases: 6. The CDR3 is made up of 15 amino acids. For the CDR3, the DNA is TGTGCCAGCAGCTTGATGGCGGGGGGCCCAGATACGCAGTATTTT. Translated: CASSLMAGGPDTQYF.

The chain carries TRBV5-1 and TRBJ2-2, with 16 bases fitting TRBD2. The ends lost 3 bases at V and 5 bases at J; junction bases unmatched: 7. This CDR3 contains 18 residues. Germline V CDR1 and CDR2: SGHRS, YFSETQ. CDR3 in amino acids: CASSSGLAGGPGTGELFF. CDR3 nucleotides: TGCGCCAGCAGCTCGGGACTAGCGGGGGGGCCAGGGACCGGGGAGCTGTTTTTT. Based on the CDR3 plus reference TRBV5-1 and TRBJ2-2, the full variable domain is KAGVTQTPRYLIKTRGQQVTLSCSPISGHRSVSWYQQTPGQGLQFLFEYFSETQRNKGNFPGRFSGRQFSNSRSEMNVSTLELGDSALYLCASSSGLAGGPGTGELFFGEGSRLTVL.

The chain has TRBV24-1 and TRBJ1-2; the D is unclear. This CDR3 has 14 amino acids. The germline CDR1 and CDR2 sequences are KGHDR and SFDVKD. V lost 7 bases to trimming and J lost 0 bases, with 11 bases between them. In DNA form, the CDR3 reads TGTGCCACCAGCCCGGACTCTACTAACTATGGCTACACCTTC. It specifies CATSPDSTNYGYTF.

The rearrangement uses TRBV19 and TRBJ2-7; 7 bases fit TRBD1. The CDR3 loop spans 18 amino acids. Trimming removed 0 bases from V and 0 bases from J; junction bases left unmatched: 11. The germline V gene has CDR1 LNHDA and CDR2 SQIVND (reference sequence). CDR3 loop: CASSIDRPQQGSSYEQYF. CDR3 nucleotides: TGTGCCAGTAGTATAGATCGCCCCCAACAGGGGAGCTCCTACGAGCAGTACTTC.